The 29 T cell receptor beta chains presented below share a single source sample, sequenced in a study of shared T cell receptors in the human thymus. Sequencing used immunoSEQ multiplex PCR; TCRdb keeps in-frame clones, though not all of them. The sample lists 700,000 to 750,000 clones, 70% to 90% occurring once. The same specimen was also included in a second study, on human thymus T cells.

The material sequenced was thymocytes. The source is a girl under two years old with a congenital heart defect.

This clone is a singleton in its sample. The chain links TRBV6-1 to TRBJ2-5; TRBD2 is a possible D gene (6 bases). Germline V gives CDR1 MNHNS, CDR2 SASEGT. The CDR3 is 15 amino acids. The V and J ends lost 1 base and 4 bases respectively, with 13 bases between them. The CDR3 region has the DNA TGTGCCAGCAGTGAAGAGGGTGGAGGGACAGAGACCCAGTACTTC. This codes for CASSEEGGGTETQYF.

The genes are TRBV10-3 and TRBJ1-1, with a possible D match to TRBD1 (5 bases). Germline values: CDR1 ENHRY, CDR2 SYGVKD. The CDR3 sequence is 13 residues long. Trimming took 10 bases from V and 1 from J, leaving 13 bases between them. For the CDR3, the DNA is TGTGCCACATCACGGGGGAAGAACACTGAAGCTTTCTTT. Its translation is CATSRGKNTEAFF.

This clone was counted only a few times. The chain is built from TRBV7-9 and TRBJ1-3, with 7 positions matching TRBD1. Germline CDR1 is SEHNR and CDR2 is FQNEAQ (reference sequence). V lost 5 bases, J lost 0 bases, and 10 bases stayed unmatched. This CDR3 is 17 amino acids long. The CDR3 nucleotides read TGTGCCAGCAGCCAACAGCACGGGACAGACTCTGGAAACACCATATATTTT. It is translated as CASSQQHGTDSGNTIYF.

This chain joins TRBV4-1 and TRBJ1-1, with 7 positions matching TRBD1. V was clipped by 2 bases and J by 11 bases; unmatched bases: 5. The CDR3 totals 12 residues. Germline CDR1 and CDR2: MGHRA and YSYEKL. The CDR3 coding sequence is TGCGCCAGCAGCCAACCGGGACAGAGGGCTTTCTTT. Its protein product is CASSQPGQRAFF.

J is TRBJ2-4 and V is TRBV18; TRBD2 might be the D (6 bases). V dropped 2 bases and J dropped 13 bases, with 21 bases sitting between them. The CDR3 length is 15 residues. Germline V lookup: CDR1 KGHSH, CDR2 LQKENI. DNA of the CDR3: TGTGCCAGCTCACCAAGAGGGGAGGAATCAGTATGGCAGTACTTC. It is translated as CASSPRGEESVWQYF.

This rearrangement joins TRBV4-2 to TRBJ2-5, with 7 nucleotides matching TRBD1. Germline V gives CDR1 LGHNA, CDR2 YNFKEQ. CDR3 length: 17 residues. The V and J ends lost 1 base and 4 bases, in that order; junction bases with no gene match: 12. Written as DNA, the CDR3 is TGTGCCAGCAGCCAAGGCCGCACGCAGGGGGTGGGAGAGACCCAGTACTTC. It codes for CASSQGRTQGVGETQYF.

The rearrangement links TRBV5-1 to TRBJ1-2; unclear D gene. The CDR3 runs 14 residues. Germline lookup yields CDR1 SGHRS and CDR2 YFSETQ. V shed 0 bases and J shed 5 bases, with 11 bases lying between them. The CDR3 DNA reads as TGCGCCAGCAGCTTGGGGGAGTATCCTTATGGCTACACCTTC. This encodes CASSLGEYPYGYTF.

This rearrangement joins TRBV7-9 to TRBJ1-1; TRBD1 might be the D (5 bases). The V end was cut by 4 bases, the J end by 1 base, with 7 bases between. Germline lookup yields CDR1 SEHNR and CDR2 FQNEAQ (reference sequence). This CDR3 has 13 amino acids. The chain's CDR3 is CASSSGQNTEAFF. CDR3 nucleotide sequence: TGTGCCAGCAGCTCCGGACAGAACACTGAAGCTTTCTTT.

The V and J genes are TRBV4-3 and TRBJ1-1; D not certain. Between the trimmed V and J ends, which lost 0 bases and 5 bases, there was a span of 10 bases. This CDR3 contains 14 residues. Germline V gene sequence: CDR1 LGHNA, CDR2 YSLEER. The CDR3: CASSQERRETEAFF. The CDR3 nucleotides are TGCGCCAGCAGCCAAGAAAGAAGGGAGACTGAAGCTTTCTTT.

The genes are TRBV7-3 and TRBJ1-2; D ambiguous. The CDR3 runs 14 residues. Germline V gene sequence: CDR1 SGHTA, CDR2 FQGTGA. V was trimmed by 0 bases and J by 4 bases, leaving 9 bases between them. CDR3 bases: TGTGCCAGCAGCTTAACTGGCACCACCTATGGCTACACCTTC. It specifies CASSLTGTTYGYTF.

This clone was observed a few times. This CDR3 is CASSFYNGTGGNTIYF. CDR3 sequence (DNA): TGTGCCAGCAGCTTCTACAACGGGACAGGGGGAAACACCATATATTTT. V gene TRBV7-2 combines with J gene TRBJ1-3, with 9 positions matching TRBD1. The CDR3 has 16 amino acids. V lost 3 bases, J lost 4 bases, and 7 bases stayed unmatched. Germline V gene sequence: CDR1 SGHTA, CDR2 FQGNSA.

The chain uses TRBV10-3 and TRBJ1-1; no clear D. V lost 3 bases and J 4 bases, leaving 12 bases between the germline ends. CDR3 length: 14 amino acids. Germline V CDR1 and CDR2: ENHRY, SYGVKD. The CDR3 reads CAISESGSRTEAFF. The CDR3, as DNA: TGTGCCATCAGTGAATCCGGGAGTCGCACTGAAGCTTTCTTT.

This chain uses TRBV6-1 with TRBJ1-5, with 9 bases matching TRBD1. The CDR3 totals 18 residues. Germline V gives CDR1 MNHNS, CDR2 SASEGT. V dropped 3 bases and J dropped 3; count of bases not matched to a gene: 12. CDR3 residues: CASSDRTLDRGTNQPQHF. The CDR3 DNA follows: TGTGCCAGCAGTGACCGAACCTTGGACAGGGGCACCAATCAGCCCCAGCATTTT.

This clone was seen a single time. This sequence joins TRBV10-3 and TRBJ2-7, with TRBD2 matching 7 bases. The CDR3 is 14 residues long. V gave up 4 bases and J gave up 1 base; unmatched junction bases: 4. CDR1 and CDR2 (germline): ENHRY, SYGVKD. The CDR3 DNA reads TGTGCCATCAGTGTGGGGGGGGTTTCCTACGAGCAGTACTTC. Its protein product is CAISVGGVSYEQYF.

The chain couples TRBV2 to TRBJ1-1, with D unresolved. Trimming cost V 9 bases and J 5 bases, with 10 bases left between them. The CDR3 runs 11 residues. Germline V gene sequence: CDR1 SNHLY, CDR2 FYNNEI. CDR3 protein: CARTTGTEAFF. The CDR3 DNA is TGTGCCAGGACGACCGGGACTGAAGCTTTCTTT.

The J gene is TRBJ2-4, the V gene TRBV9; 8 bases fit TRBD2. The junction had 10 bases not matched to a gene; V was cut back by 2 bases and J by 6 bases. The CDR3 is made up of 16 amino acids. Germline CDR1 is SGDLS and CDR2 is YYNGEE. The CDR3, as DNA: TGTGCCAGCAGCGTGGGGGTTCGGGGGGGGAGAAACATTCAGTACTTC. Residues: CASSVGVRGGRNIQYF.

The CDR3 is CASSPNGQGYSPLHF. The CDR3 DNA reads as TGTGCCAGCTCACCAAACGGACAGGGGTATTCACCCCTCCACTTT. This chain connects TRBV18 to TRBJ1-6; TRBD1 matches 9 bases. CDR1 is KGHSH and CDR2 is LQKENI in the germline V gene. With V trimmed by 2 bases and J by 8 bases, 4 bases remained unmatched. The CDR3 loop spans 15 amino acids. The whole variable domain, filled in from reference TRBV18 and TRBJ1-6, reads NAGVMQNPRHLVRRRGQEARLRCSPMKGHSHVYWYRQLPEEGLKFMVYLQKENIIDESGMPKERFSAEFPKEGPSILRIQQVVRGDSAAYFCASSPNGQGYSPLHFGNGTRLTVT.

This chain connects TRBV19 to TRBJ1-2, with TRBD1 matching 8 bases. The CDR3 sequence is 15 residues long. Unmatched junction bases numbered 3, after V lost 0 bases and J lost 3 bases. The germline gives CDR1 LNHDA, CDR2 SQIVND (reference sequence). CDR3 DNA sequence: TGTGCCAGTAGTATAGAGTACAGGGGGGACTATGGCTACACCTTC. It yields the protein CASSIEYRGDYGYTF. The entire variable domain, with the rest obtained from reference TRBV19 and TRBJ1-2, is as follows: DGGITQSPKYLFRKEGQNVTLSCEQNLNHDAMYWYRQDPGQGLRLIYYSQIVNDFQKGDIAEGYSVSREKKESFPLTVTSAQKNPTAFYLCASSIEYRGDYGYTFGSGTRLTVV.

This sequence joins TRBV14 and TRBJ2-4; 8 nucleotides match TRBD1. The germline CDR1 and CDR2 sequences are SGHDN and FVKESK. V shed 6 bases and J 9 bases; nucleotides not matched to a gene: 7. This CDR3 comprises 13 residues. The CDR3 spells CASRGQGLGIQYF. The CDR3 bases are TGTGCCAGCAGAGGACAGGGTTTGGGCATTCAGTACTTC.

The V gene is TRBV6-6, the J gene TRBJ2-2, with TRBD1 as a possible D gene (6 bases). The CDR3 runs 16 residues. CDR1 and CDR2 from the germline V gene are MNHNY and SVGAGI (reference sequence). The ends were cut back, 5 bases at V and 0 bases at J, with 13 bases in the middle. DNA for the CDR3: TGTGCCAGCAGTCTCCGGACAGTCGCGAACACCGGGGAGCTGTTTTTT. Residues: CASSLRTVANTGELFF.

The V gene is TRBV28, the J gene TRBJ1-5; 11 bases align to TRBD1. Trimming cost V 3 bases and J 5 bases; bases outside gene matches: 12. CDR3 length: 18 residues. The germline gives CDR1 MDHEN, CDR2 SYDVKM. CDR3 protein: CASSFRGQGAPFDQPQHF. The CDR3 nucleotides read TGTGCCAGCAGTTTTCGCGGACAGGGGGCGCCTTTTGATCAGCCCCAGCATTTT.

V and J are TRBV4-2 and TRBJ1-2, with 10 bases identical to TRBD1. Germline V lookup: CDR1 LGHNA, CDR2 YNFKEQ. After removal of 8 bases from V and 5 bases from J, the junction contained 11 bases not matched to a gene. This CDR3 is 15 amino acids long. CDR3 nucleotide sequence: TGTGCCAGCGGGAAGGGGGACAGGGGTTCATATGGCTACACCTTC. It translates to CASGKGDRGSYGYTF.

The CDR3 sequence is CASSIAQGTVSSGNTIYF. The CDR3, as DNA: TGTGCCAGTAGTATAGCCCAGGGGACAGTCTCTTCTGGAAACACCATATATTTT. This chain uses TRBV19 with TRBJ1-3; 7 nucleotides line up with TRBD1. Looked up from germline, CDR1 is LNHDA and CDR2 is SQIVND (reference sequence). After removal of 1 base from V and 1 base from J, the junction contained 10 bases not matched to a gene. CDR3 size: 18 residues.

This clone was seen just once. The chain is built from TRBV9 and TRBJ2-1; 9 nucleotides align to TRBD1. The length of the CDR3 is 17 residues. V was pared by 0 bases and J by 2 bases, with 6 bases of the junction left unmatched. Germline V CDR1 and CDR2: SGDLS, YYNGEE. This CDR3 is CASSVVEGQGAYNEQFF. For the CDR3, the DNA is TGTGCCAGCAGCGTAGTTGAGGGACAGGGTGCCTACAATGAGCAGTTCTTC. The full variable domain, rest sourced from reference TRBV9 and TRBJ2-1, is DSGVTQTPKHLITATGQRVTLRCSPRSGDLSVYWYQQSLDQGLQFLIQYYNGEERAKGNILERFSAQQFPDLHSELNLSSLELGDSALYFCASSVVEGQGAYNEQFFGPGTRLTVL.

The V call is TRBV28, the J call TRBJ2-7; 11 bases fit TRBD1. V was clipped by 4 bases and J by 4 bases; unmatched bases: 21. The CDR3 has 20 amino acids. Germline-derived CDR1 and CDR2 are MDHEN and SYDVKM. CDR3 nucleotide sequence: TGTGCCAGCAGTTCTACGAAGGGACAGGGGGGTCCCTACTGTCCTTACGAGCAGTACTTC. The encoded protein is CASSSTKGQGGPYCPYEQYF.

The rearrangement joins TRBV5-5 to TRBJ1-5; TRBD1 might be the D (6 bases). Germline CDR1 is SGHKS and CDR2 is YYEKEE (reference sequence). V lost 2 bases to trimming and J lost 7 bases, with 16 bases between them. This CDR3 is 15 amino acids long. The CDR3 sequence: CASSLTQGTGQPQHF. The CDR3 DNA follows: TGTGCCAGCAGCTTAACACAGGGTACGGGGCAGCCCCAGCATTTT.

This clone was seen only once. The V call is TRBV5-6, the J call TRBJ1-2; 9 bases are a match to TRBD1. The CDR3 is 14 amino acids. CDR1 SGHDT and CDR2 YYEEEE come from the germline V gene. Trimming removed 4 bases from V and 5 bases from J; junction bases left unmatched: 6. The CDR3 bases are TGTGCCAGCAGCGCGGGACAGGGTGATTATGGCTACACCTTC. Translated: CASSAGQGDYGYTF.

This clone was seen a single time. J is TRBJ1-2 and V is TRBV4-3, with D perhaps TRBD1 (6 bases). V lost 4 bases and J lost 4, with 19 bases in between. The germline V gene has CDR1 LGHNA and CDR2 YSLEER. This CDR3 contains 16 residues. The CDR3 bases are TGCGCCAGCAGCCCTCTTGACCGGACAGCACTCTATGGCTACACCTTC. This translates into CASSPLDRTALYGYTF.

The chain recombines TRBV27 with TRBJ1-1, with D maybe TRBD1 (6 bases). Germline V lookup: CDR1 MNHEY, CDR2 SMNVEV (reference sequence). Trimming cost V 0 bases and J 4 bases, with 12 bases left between them. This CDR3 is built from 15 residues. CDR3 loop: CASSLSRRGGTEAFF. The CDR3 nucleotides are TGTGCCAGCAGTTTATCTCGCAGGGGCGGCACTGAAGCTTTCTTT.